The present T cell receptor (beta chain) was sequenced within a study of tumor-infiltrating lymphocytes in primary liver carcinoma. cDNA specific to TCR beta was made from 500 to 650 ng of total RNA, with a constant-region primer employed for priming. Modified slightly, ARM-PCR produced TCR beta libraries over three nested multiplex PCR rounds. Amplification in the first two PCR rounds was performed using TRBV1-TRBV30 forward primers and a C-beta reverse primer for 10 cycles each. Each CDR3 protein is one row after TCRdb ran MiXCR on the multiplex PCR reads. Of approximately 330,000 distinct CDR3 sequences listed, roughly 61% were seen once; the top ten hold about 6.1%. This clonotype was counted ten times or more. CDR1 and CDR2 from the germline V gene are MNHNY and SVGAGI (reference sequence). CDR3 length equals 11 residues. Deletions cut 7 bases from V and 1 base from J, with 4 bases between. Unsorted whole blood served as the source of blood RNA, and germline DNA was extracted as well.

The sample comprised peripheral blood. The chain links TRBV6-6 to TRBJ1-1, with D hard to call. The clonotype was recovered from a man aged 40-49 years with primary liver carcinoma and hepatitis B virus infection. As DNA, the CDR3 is TGTGCCAGCAAGACGAACACTGAAGCTTTCTTT. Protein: CASKTNTEAFF.